These 27 T cell receptor beta chains originate from one sample sequenced in a study of beta chain features in type 1 diabetes. Their antigens remain unidentified. Findings and caveats of the study: Shortening that was moderate but significant affected the TCRB CDR3s of Type 1 diabetes patients in all four CD4+ subsets.

cDNA synthesis used the whole RNA isolate, giving expressed TCRB sequences. The assay was immunoSEQ multiplex PCR, and TCRdb's table has in-frame clones only and misses some. Here the sample spans under 300,000 clones, 14% being singletons. The source material was naive CD4+ T cells from blood. The receptors were gathered from a man aged 25 to 45 with type 1 diabetes.

This clone was seen more than once but under ten times. This sequence joins TRBV29-1 and TRBJ2-1; 13 bases match TRBD2. CDR1 SQVTM and CDR2 ANQGSEA come from the germline V gene. J lost 0 bases, V lost 4 bases, and 9 bases had no gene match. The CDR3 sequence is 18 residues long. The CDR3 spells CSVGGLAGVLFSYNEQFF. In DNA, the CDR3 is TGCAGCGTTGGAGGACTAGCGGGGGTGTTGTTCTCCTACAATGAGCAGTTCTTC.

In DNA, the CDR3 is TGCAGCGTTCTCCGGGACAGGGGAGACACTGAAGCTTTCTTT. Its protein is CSVLRDRGDTEAFF. The chain has TRBV29-1 and TRBJ1-1; 10 nucleotides line up with TRBD1. Germline CDR1 reads SQVTM; CDR2 reads ANQGSEA. Losses at the gene ends were 5 bases for V and 3 bases for J; bases not matched to a gene: 6. The CDR3 extends over 14 amino acids.

This clone occurred a few times. This chain links TRBV29-1 with TRBJ2-1; 8 bases line up with TRBD1. The V and J ends lost 4 bases and 4 bases, in that order; junction bases with no gene match: 24. Germline V CDR1 and CDR2: SQVTM, ANQGSEA. This CDR3 has 20 residues. This chain's CDR3 is CSVGGSGELSPTGGYNEQFF. In DNA form, the CDR3 reads TGCAGCGTTGGGGGATCCGGGGAACTGTCCCCTACAGGGGGGTACAATGAGCAGTTCTTC.

There are a few counts of this clone. DNA of the CDR3: TGTGCCAGCAGCTCGGGACAGGGGAGGCACGAGCAGTACTTC. Amino acids: CASSSGQGRHEQYF. The chain uses TRBV11-2 and TRBJ2-7; 10 positions match TRBD1. With V trimmed by 4 bases and J by 5 bases, 5 bases remained unmatched. Germline CDR1 reads SGHAT; CDR2 reads FQNNGV. The CDR3 covers 14 residues.

The genes are TRBV19 and TRBJ1-2; D remains ambiguous. Trimming shortened V by 4 bases and J by 4 bases, and 4 bases separated the two germline ends. This CDR3 has 11 residues. Germline CDR1 LNHDA, CDR2 SQIVND (reference sequence). The CDR3 DNA follows: TGTGCCAGTAGTAAAGCCTATGGCTACACCTTC. Its protein product is CASSKAYGYTF.

The sample holds a few counts of this clone. The chain is built from TRBV29-1 and TRBJ2-6, with a tentative D call TRBD1 (6 bases). CDR1 SQVTM and CDR2 ANQGSEA come from the germline V gene. Deletions cut 4 bases from V and 0 bases from J, with 16 bases between. The CDR3 runs to 17 residues. The CDR3 DNA reads TGCAGCGTTGTGGCCCGGACAGCCAGCTCTGGGGCCAACGTCCTGACTTTC. Protein product: CSVVARTASSGANVLTF.

The chain joins TRBV4-1 to TRBJ2-7; 9 bases agree with TRBD1. The junction had 6 bases not matched to a gene; V was cut back by 4 bases and J by 2 bases. Germline V gene sequence: CDR1 MGHRA, CDR2 YSYEKL. The CDR3 spans 15 residues. The CDR3, as DNA: TGCGCCAGCAGCCGGGGACAGGGTAGGACCTACGAGCAGTACTTC. Amino acid sequence: CASSRGQGRTYEQYF.

The rearrangement links TRBV30 to TRBJ1-5; 7 bases line up with TRBD1. The CDR3 runs 16 residues. V lost 3 bases, J lost 9 bases, and 17 bases stayed unmatched. CDR1 and CDR2 from the germline V gene are GTSNPN and SVGIG (reference sequence). The CDR3 DNA sequence: TGTGCCTGGAGAAGAGCCGGGACAGTAGGATGGCTGCCCCAGCATTTT. This gives the protein CAWRRAGTVGWLPQHF. The whole variable domain, filled in from reference TRBV30 and TRBJ1-5, reads SQTIHQWPATLVQPVGSPLSLECTVEGTSNPNLYWYRQAAGRGLQLLFYSVGIGQISSEVPQNLSASRPQDRQFILSSKKLLLSDSGFYLCAWRRAGTVGWLPQHFGDGTRLSIL.

The chain is built from TRBV10-3 and TRBJ2-7; 7 nucleotides line up with TRBD1. The CDR3 loop spans 13 amino acids. V was clipped by 11 bases and J by 1 base; unmatched bases: 8. The germline CDR1 and CDR2 sequences are ENHRY and SYGVKD. The CDR3 coding sequence is TGTGCCGTGCGGACAGGATCATCCTACGAGCAGTACTTC. Residues: CAVRTGSSYEQYF.

This clone showed up just a few times. The rearrangement uses TRBV7-9 and TRBJ1-5; TRBD1 agrees at 9 bases. CDR3 length equals 17 residues. Germline CDR1 and CDR2: SEHNR and FQNEAQ (reference sequence). The V segment lost 5 bases and the J segment 3 bases; nucleotides outside the gene matches: 11. The DNA for the CDR3 is TGTGCCAGCAGCCAAGGGACAGGGAAGGTTCTCAATCAGCCCCAGCATTTT. Translating gives CASSQGTGKVLNQPQHF.

The genes are TRBV2 and TRBJ1-2; D not resolved. Germline loops: CDR1 SNHLY, CDR2 FYNNEI. Trimming pared 1 base from V and 8 bases from J, leaving 11 bases between. CDR3 length equals 13 residues. Here the CDR3 DNA reads TGTGCCAGCAGTGAAGAATGGGGAGAAGGCTACACCTTC. Translated, it gives CASSEEWGEGYTF. The full variable domain, in which reference TRBV2 and TRBJ1-2 provide the parts outside the CDR3, is EPEVTQTPSHQVTQMGQEVILRCVPISNHLYFYWYRQILGQKVEFLVSFYNNEISEKSEIFDDQFSVERPDGSNFTLKIRSTKLEDSAMYFCASSEEWGEGYTFGSGTRLTVV.

This clone has more than one count but fewer than ten. The same CDR3 is also encoded by other DNA sequences in this sample. This chain uses TRBV5-4 with TRBJ2-7; 7 bases align to TRBD1. The CDR3 length is 12 residues. The germline CDR1 and CDR2 sequences are SGHNT and YYREEE (reference sequence). The V gene end was trimmed by 4 bases and the J gene end by 4 bases; junction bases not matched to a gene: 2. This CDR3 is CASSRDSYEQYF. The CDR3 DNA follows: TGTGCCAGCAGCCGGGACAGTTACGAGCAGTACTTC.

The chain uses TRBV5-4 and TRBJ1-4; tentative D call: TRBD1 (5 bases). Germline V lookup: CDR1 SGHNT, CDR2 YYREEE (reference sequence). There are 14 residues in the CDR3. The germline V and J ends were trimmed by 7 bases and 3 bases, with 13 bases remaining between them. CDR3 in DNA: TGTGCCAGCTCCTCCGGGGGGGCTAATGAAAAACTGTTTTTT. It translates to CASSSGGANEKLFF.

This rearrangement joins TRBV6-5 to TRBJ2-3; D might be TRBD1 (5 bases). Germline CDR1 MNHEY, CDR2 SVGAGI. Deletions cut 0 bases from V and 3 bases from J, with 10 bases between. CDR3 length: 15 amino acids. CDR3 nucleotide sequence: TGTGCCAGCAGTTACTCGACAGTGTCAACAGATACGCAGTATTTT. This codes for CASSYSTVSTDTQYF.

The V gene is TRBV11-2, the J gene TRBJ2-7; TRBD1 might be the D (7 bases). Looked up from germline, CDR1 is SGHAT and CDR2 is FQNNGV. The CDR3 is 18 residues long. The V gene lost 2 bases and the J gene lost 5 bases, with 25 bases spanning the gap. CDR3 loop: CASSLIRRRQGGPNEQYF. In DNA, the CDR3 is TGTGCCAGCAGCTTAATTCGCCGGCGACAGGGAGGTCCGAACGAGCAGTACTTC.

The chain combines TRBV4-1 with TRBJ1-3; D remains unclear. From germline, CDR1 is MGHRA and CDR2 YSYEKL. The CDR3 length is 17 residues. The V gene lost 3 bases and the J gene lost 0 bases, with 15 bases spanning the gap. The CDR3 region has the DNA TGCGCCAGCAGCCACGACCCCACAGCGGGCTCTGGAAACACCATATATTTT. Its translation is CASSHDPTAGSGNTIYF.

The rearrangement uses TRBV4-1 and TRBJ2-7; no firm D call. V was shortened by 1 base and J by 5 bases, with 12 bases between the two germline ends. Germline CDR1 is MGHRA and CDR2 is YSYEKL. CDR3 size: 14 residues. The CDR3, as DNA: TGCGCCAGCAGCCAAGGGCAGTCCATGGACGAGCAGTACTTC. Its protein product is CASSQGQSMDEQYF.

In its sample, this clone was seen a few times. This chain joins TRBV5-1 and TRBJ1-1; TRBD1 matches 9 bases. The CDR3 is made up of 15 amino acids. Germline CDR1 SGHRS, CDR2 YFSETQ. V shed 4 bases, J shed 4 bases, and the junction held 8 bases outside the gene matches. The CDR3 protein is CASSPGQGSGTEAFF. The CDR3 DNA reads TGCGCCAGCAGCCCAGGACAGGGGAGCGGCACTGAAGCTTTCTTT.

The chain has TRBV30 and TRBJ1-2, with a possible D match to TRBD1 (6 bases). The CDR3 is 14 amino acids. The V gene's germline CDR1 is GTSNPN and CDR2 SVGIG (reference sequence). With 0 bases removed from V and 2 bases from J, the gap between germline ends came to 10 bases. The CDR3 loop is CAWSVGRGNYGYTF. As DNA, the CDR3 is TGTGCCTGGAGTGTTGGCAGGGGCAACTATGGCTACACCTTC.

The chain carries TRBV27 and TRBJ2-1; the match to TRBD1 covers 7 bases. This CDR3 comprises 15 residues. Germline CDR1 reads MNHEY; CDR2 reads SMNVEV (reference sequence). V lost 5 bases, J lost 6 bases, and 10 bases stayed unmatched. Here the CDR3 reads CASSVEGRGFNEQFF. CDR3 coding DNA: TGTGCCAGCAGTGTAGAAGGCAGGGGGTTCAATGAGCAGTTCTTC.

This chain joins TRBV6-1 and TRBJ1-1; D is perhaps TRBD1 (5 bases). The CDR3 is 13 residues long. In germline, CDR1 is MNHNS, CDR2 SASEGT. The V end was cut by 6 bases, the J end by 11 bases, with 19 bases between. The CDR3 protein is CASRAGDLRGAFF. The CDR3 DNA follows: TGTGCCAGCAGGGCGGGAGACCTAAGGGGTGCTTTCTTT.

This clone was counted between two and nine times. The chain carries TRBV2 and TRBJ2-7, with 12 bases that match TRBD2. The germline V gene encodes CDR1 SNHLY and CDR2 FYNNEI. Trimming took 5 bases from V and 3 from J; bases not matched to a gene: 11. The CDR3 is made up of 17 amino acids. The CDR3 coding sequence is TGTGCCAGCAGTCGCGAGGTTCTGACTAGCGGGGGCTACGAGCAGTACTTC. Protein product: CASSREVLTSGGYEQYF.

This clone was observed a single time. This chain joins TRBV5-1 and TRBJ2-7; perhaps TRBD1 as D (6 bases). CDR1 and CDR2 from the germline V gene are SGHRS and YFSETQ. V was trimmed by 0 bases and J by 1 base, leaving 14 bases between them. The CDR3 is 16 amino acids. The CDR3 bases are TGCGCCAGCAGCTTGGACACAGGGAGCCCTTCCTACGAGCAGTACTTC. It yields the protein CASSLDTGSPSYEQYF.

This clone showed up just a few times. This rearrangement joins TRBV5-1 to TRBJ2-5; 12 bases agree with TRBD1. The germline CDR1 and CDR2 sequences are SGHRS and YFSETQ. The V segment lost 2 bases and the J segment 5 bases; nucleotides outside the gene matches: 4. This CDR3 comprises 15 residues. The CDR3 region is CASSFGTGGRETQYF. The CDR3 DNA sequence: TGCGCCAGCAGCTTCGGGACAGGGGGCCGGGAGACCCAGTACTTC.

In this sample, this clone turned up a few times. DNA of the CDR3: TGTGCCAGCAGCCTACGCCGGACAGGAGGCTATGGCTACACCTTC. It translates to CASSLRRTGGYGYTF. The chain employs TRBV5-6 and TRBJ1-2; TRBD1 agrees at 7 bases. The CDR3 has 15 amino acids. Germline assignment: CDR1 SGHDT and CDR2 YYEEEE. V was clipped by 4 bases and J by 4 bases; unmatched bases: 10.

This clone came up a few times. The chain couples TRBV5-1 to TRBJ2-1, with a tentative D call TRBD1 (6 bases). In germline, CDR1 is SGHRS, CDR2 YFSETQ. CDR3 length equals 12 residues. Trimming shortened V by 5 bases and J by 6 bases, and 9 bases separated the two germline ends. The DNA of the CDR3 is TGCGCCAGCAGGAAACAGGGCAATGAGCAGTTCTTC. Amino acids: CASRKQGNEQFF.

This clone was counted between two and nine times. This specimen includes other DNA sequences encoding the same CDR3. This chain uses TRBV6-5 with TRBJ2-7; 8 nucleotides align to TRBD1. The length of the CDR3 is 15 residues. J lost 0 bases, V lost 0 bases, and 1 base had no gene match. CDR1 is MNHEY, CDR2 SVGAGI, per germline. CDR3 sequence (DNA): TGTGCCAGCAGTTACTCAGGACAGGGCTCCTACGAGCAGTACTTC. Translated, it gives CASSYSGQGSYEQYF.